The text below deals with one T cell receptor beta chain. Its antigen is not known. Amplification used 60 V beta primers and 13 J beta primers. TCRdb's copy holds only in-frame clones and misses some; the assay was immunoSEQ multiplex PCR. This table has about 92,000 clones, approximately 84% appearing once. The entry originates in a study of glioma-infiltrating T cells after dendritic cell vaccination. Study-wide results and caveats: Higher pretreatment TIL content predicted longer progression-free time and survival. No direct clonality-survival link was found; a diverse polyclonal response may matter.

The CDR3 contains 14 residues. CDR1 and CDR2 (germline): MNHEY, SMNVEV (reference sequence). The V and J ends lost 4 bases and 3 bases, in that order; junction bases with no gene match: 3. This sequence joins TRBV27 and TRBJ2-7; 10 bases fit TRBD2. This sequence was found in a human donor with glioblastoma. Here the sequenced sample was blood, taken before dendritic cell vaccination. CDR3 nucleotide sequence: TGTGCCAGCAGTTCCGGACTAGCGGACTACGAGCAGTACTTC. It is translated as CASSSGLADYEQYF.